This record looks at one TCR beta chain sequence and its context. What it binds is unknown. With a duration under 2 months, the hyperthyroidism was newly diagnosed in patients aged 18 to 65. The investigators amplified TCR beta CDR3 regions from RNA transcripts. The HTBI primer set was used in a first-round RT-PCR of the TCR CDR3. TCRdb re-analysed the multiplex PCR reads in MiXCR, keeping a single row per CDR3 protein. The table has about 210,000 distinct CDR3 sequences, approximately 17% seen once. Trimming left V 4 bases short and J 1 base short, with 20 bases between. Germline-derived CDR1 and CDR2 are SGHNT and YYREEE (reference sequence). The CDR3 covers 17 residues. This record belongs to a study of T cells in Graves' hyperthyroidism and ophthalmopathy. Overall study: Pretreatment peripheral blood was obtained at initial diagnosis. Overall study findings and caveats: Most thyroid clonotypes expanded above 0.001 appeared in blood too.

Input material: blood. The receptor was isolated from a man aged 45 to 65 with Graves' hyperthyroidism. V and J are TRBV5-4 and TRBJ2-5; weak D call: TRBD1 (6 bases). The CDR3 nucleotides read TGTGCCAGCAGCGACGCCCGGCAGGGGAACTTCCAAGAGACCCAGTACTTC. Translated, it gives CASSDARQGNFQETQYF.